This T cell receptor beta chain originates from a study of T cells in localized non-small cell lung cancer (dated by TCRdb to 2018 to 2020). In terms of the full investigation: The study examined T cell repertoires in under 300 patients with early-stage NSCLC and compared tumors with uninvolved tumor-adjacent lungs. The cohort was made up of a few hundred treatment-naive NSCLC patients whose localized lung tumors had been resected. NSCLC patients had a mean age of around 66 years, and more than 120 were male and about 110 female.

Findings and caveats that apply to the study as a whole: Of the top 100 tumor clones, a median of around 57 were detected in paired uninvolved adjacent lung; under 35 were also among that lung's top 100. Higher blood T cell density associated with longer overall survival, while higher adjacent-lung clonality associated with shorter survival. Because multi-region sequencing of the tumors was not done, intratumor heterogeneity could not be ruled out. Since the design was exploratory, TCR variables were selected using unadjusted p-values with no false-discovery rate correction. Uninvolved tumor-adjacent lung showed the highest T cell clonality, higher than tumor, which suggests more focused antigenic responses in the uninvolved tumor-adjacent lung.

The immunoSEQ Assay was used to sequence TCR beta CDR3 regions from DNA. Turning to the authors' computational methods: T cell density was computed as TCR beta template counts normalized to usable DNA estimated by amplifying housekeeping genes. The preseqR package was used to estimate richness by extrapolating to 400,000 templates for PBMC samples and to 120,000 templates for tissue samples. Clonality was defined by subtracting Pielou's evenness from one. Tissue-enriched TCRs were identified through differential abundance testing performed on productive amino-acid clonotypes, with a minimum total count of 5 and an alpha of 0.1. The Jaccard Index and the Morisita Overlap Index were used to quantify repertoire overlap between compartments. GLIPH grouped TCR beta CDR3s together with public tetramer-defined viral CDR3s, and a viral motif had to include at least three viral sequences and also show V-gene enrichment. Sourced from immuneACCESS, this table was stored by TCRdb with only in-frame sequences that have V and J called. A share of the clones is absent; for the studies checked, an unresolved V gene accounts for under half, and the remainder has no known explanation. Clone size and V and J calls were adopted from that table, with D and trimming inferred from the DNA. The sample profile shows roughly 13,000 clones; roughly 87% of them were found once. The ten largest account for 2.5% to 3% of the sample.

Remarks on this clone: What antigen it recognizes has not been identified. Base-call qualities are not available, and no considerably larger clone is one nucleotide away.

V drops 0 bases and J drops 2 bases, leaving 1 base in between. From a lookup of the germline V gene, CDR1 and CDR2 are SGHRS and YFSETQ. The CDR3 sequence holds 12 residues, the cysteine and phenylalanine included. Just CDR3 DNA is preserved here, 36 bases in frame from base 1. At diagnosis, peripheral blood, uninvolved tumor-adjacent lung and tumor were collected and stored as a combination of fresh-frozen and FFPE material. For TCR repertoire profiling, blood samples were analyzed as peripheral blood mononuclear cells. The sequencing here drew on peripheral blood mononuclear cells, taken before any cancer treatment. This receptor was identified in a man between 35 and 75 years old with stage III lung adenocarcinoma. Recombination joined TRBV5-1 with TRBJ2-3; the D gene is not confidently resolved. The DNA is TGCGCCAGCAGCTTGGCCACAGATACGCAGTATTTT. Translated, it gives CASSLATDTQYF.